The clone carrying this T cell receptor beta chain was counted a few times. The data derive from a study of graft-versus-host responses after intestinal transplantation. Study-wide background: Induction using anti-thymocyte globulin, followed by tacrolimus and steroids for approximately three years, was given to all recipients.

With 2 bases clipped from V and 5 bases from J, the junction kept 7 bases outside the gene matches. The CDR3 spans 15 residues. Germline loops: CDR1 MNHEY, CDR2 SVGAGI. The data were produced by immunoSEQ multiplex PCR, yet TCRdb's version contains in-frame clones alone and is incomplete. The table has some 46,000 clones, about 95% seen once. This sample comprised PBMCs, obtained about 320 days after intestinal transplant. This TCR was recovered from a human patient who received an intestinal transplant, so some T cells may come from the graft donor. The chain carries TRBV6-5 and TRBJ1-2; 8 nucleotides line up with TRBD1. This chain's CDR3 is CASSYGQGVYYGYTF. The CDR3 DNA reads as TGTGCCAGCAGTTACGGACAGGGCGTCTATTATGGCTACACCTTC.